The clone carrying this TCR beta chain was seen just once. Its cognate antigen is unknown. This record belongs to a study of cytomegalovirus exposure and HLA in healthy donors. Whole-study results and caveats: A later analysis showed that HLA-associated TCR beta chains had undergone more clonal expansion than equally common others.

The germline gives CDR1 MNHEY, CDR2 SMNVEV (reference sequence). V gave up 3 bases and J gave up 1 base; unmatched junction bases: 8. The CDR3 is 16 amino acids. Primers included in the PCR were 60 Vbeta and 13 Jbeta primers. The protocol was immunoSEQ multiplex PCR, while the TCRdb copy is restricted to in-frame clones and leaves out a portion. This table holds 60,000 to 100,000 clones, around 78% found once. The clonotype originates from a male donor in good health and CMV-seropositive. The genes are TRBV27 and TRBJ2-5, with TRBD2 matching 7 bases. Sequencing used PBMCs. CDR3 nucleotide sequence: TGTGCCAGCAGTTTGGGTAGCGGGTCTATCCAAGAGACCCAGTACTTC. Encoded protein: CASSLGSGSIQETQYF.